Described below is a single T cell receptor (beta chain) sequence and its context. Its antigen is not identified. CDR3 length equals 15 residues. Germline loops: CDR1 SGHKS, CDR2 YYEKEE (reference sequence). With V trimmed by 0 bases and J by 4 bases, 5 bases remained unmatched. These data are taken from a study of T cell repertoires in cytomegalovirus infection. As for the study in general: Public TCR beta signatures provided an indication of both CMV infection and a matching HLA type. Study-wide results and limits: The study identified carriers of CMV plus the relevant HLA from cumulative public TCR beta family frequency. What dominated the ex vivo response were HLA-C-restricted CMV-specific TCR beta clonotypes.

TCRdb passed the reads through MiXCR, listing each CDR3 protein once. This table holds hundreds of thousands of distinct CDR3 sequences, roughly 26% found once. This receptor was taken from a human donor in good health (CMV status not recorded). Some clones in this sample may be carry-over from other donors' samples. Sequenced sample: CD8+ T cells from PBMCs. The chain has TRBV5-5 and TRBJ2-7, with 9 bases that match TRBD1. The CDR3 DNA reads TGTGCCAGCAGCTTGGAGGCGGGACAGGGTTACGAGCAGTACTTC. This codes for CASSLEAGQGYEQYF.